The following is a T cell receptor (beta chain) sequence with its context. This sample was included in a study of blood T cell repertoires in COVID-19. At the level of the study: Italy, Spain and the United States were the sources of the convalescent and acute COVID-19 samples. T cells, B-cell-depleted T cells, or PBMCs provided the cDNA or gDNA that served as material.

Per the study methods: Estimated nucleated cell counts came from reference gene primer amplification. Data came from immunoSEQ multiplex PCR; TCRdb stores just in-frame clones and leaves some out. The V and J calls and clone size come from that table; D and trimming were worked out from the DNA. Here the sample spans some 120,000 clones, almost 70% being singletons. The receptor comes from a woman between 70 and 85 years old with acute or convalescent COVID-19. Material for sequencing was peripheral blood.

In DNA, the CDR3 is TGTGCCAGCAGCTGGACTAGCACAGATACGCAGTATTTT. This sequence encodes CASSWTSTDTQYF. The chain uses TRBV5-6 and TRBJ2-3, with D possibly being TRBD2 (5 bases). V shed 3 bases and J shed 0 bases, with 5 bases lying between them. The CDR3 runs 13 residues. Per the germline V gene, CDR1 is SGHDT and CDR2 is YYEEEE.